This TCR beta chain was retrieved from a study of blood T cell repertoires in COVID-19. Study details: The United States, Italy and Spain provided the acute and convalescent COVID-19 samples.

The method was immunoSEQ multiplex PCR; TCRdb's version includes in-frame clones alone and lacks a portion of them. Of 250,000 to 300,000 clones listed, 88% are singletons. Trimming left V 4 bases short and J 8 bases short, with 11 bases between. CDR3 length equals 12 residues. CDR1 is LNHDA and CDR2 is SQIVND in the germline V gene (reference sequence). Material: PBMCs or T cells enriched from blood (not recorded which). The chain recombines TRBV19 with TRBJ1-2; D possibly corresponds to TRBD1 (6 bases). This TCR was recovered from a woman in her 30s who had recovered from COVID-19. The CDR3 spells CASSNRVAGYTF. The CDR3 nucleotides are TGTGCCAGTAGTAACAGGGTGGCGGGCTACACCTTC.